These 28 T cell receptor beta chains were all obtained from the same sample, sequenced in a study of OX40 agonist ivuxolimab in advanced cancers. The library was made by the immunoSEQ multiplex PCR assay. This immuneACCESS table, as held by TCRdb, lists in-frame sequences with V and J called but not all clones. Of the missing ones, under half trace to an unresolved V gene in checked studies; the others have no known cause. The sample contains 50,000 to 55,000 clones, almost 85% of them found a single time. The ten largest clones represent 4.6% of the sample. Sequenced here: CD4+ or CD8+ T cells sorted from blood, sampled in a trial of the OX40 agonist ivuxolimab. Every receptor here comes from an adult with an advanced solid tumor such as melanoma, head and neck, liver or kidney cancer.

The chain couples TRBV7-2 to TRBJ1-1, with 7 nucleotides matching TRBD1. The V gene end was trimmed by 5 bases and the J gene end by 1 base; junction bases not matched to a gene: 4. CDR3 length: 14 amino acids. Germline lookup yields CDR1 SGHTA and CDR2 FQGNSA. The CDR3 DNA reads TGTGCCAGCAGCCTAAGACAGGGGAACACTGAAGCTTTCTTT. Amino acids: CASSLRQGNTEAFF.

The CDR3 loop is CASSRRGLAGAWETQYF. CDR3 in DNA: TGTGCCAGCAGCCGCCGCGGACTAGCGGGAGCGTGGGAGACCCAGTACTTC. The genes are TRBV27 and TRBJ2-5, with 13 bases aligning to TRBD2. V lost 6 bases, J lost 5 bases, and 12 bases stayed unmatched. This CDR3 contains 17 residues. Germline loops: CDR1 MNHEY, CDR2 SMNVEV (reference sequence).

The V and J genes are TRBV6-6 and TRBJ1-2; D may be TRBD1 (5 bases). Germline loops: CDR1 MNHNY, CDR2 SVGAGI (reference sequence). V shed 5 bases and J shed 8 bases, with 9 bases lying between them. This CDR3 comprises 11 residues. CDR3 sequence: CASSDSGGYTF. The CDR3 DNA follows: TGTGCCAGCAGTGACAGCGGAGGCTACACCTTC.

This clone was observed once. This chain links TRBV29-1 with TRBJ2-7, with D maybe TRBD2 (7 bases). Trimming cost V 4 bases and J 0 bases, with 19 bases left between them. Germline V CDR1 and CDR2: SQVTM, ANQGSEA. There are 16 residues in the CDR3. CDR3 sequence: CSVVGALKRDSYEQYF. DNA of the CDR3: TGCAGCGTTGTGGGGGCCCTTAAGCGGGACTCCTACGAGCAGTACTTC.

This clone was detected only once. The genes are TRBV5-1 and TRBJ1-4, with 9 bases lining up with TRBD1. J lost 2 bases, V lost 1 base, and 6 bases had no gene match. The CDR3 has 17 amino acids. CDR1 and CDR2 (germline): SGHRS, YFSETQ. In DNA, the CDR3 is TGCGCCAGCAGCTTGTATAGCGGGACAGGGACTAATGAAAAACTGTTTTTT. The encoded protein is CASSLYSGTGTNEKLFF.

Written as DNA, the CDR3 is TGTGCCAGTAGTATTCAGGGGGCGAGAGAACAGCCCCAGCATTTT. Its protein product is CASSIQGAREQPQHF. The gene calls are TRBV19 and TRBJ1-5; TRBD1 aligns across 8 bases. The CDR3 has 15 amino acids. The junction had 8 bases not matched to a gene; V was cut back by 3 bases and J by 7 bases. Germline V gene lookup returns CDR1 LNHDA and CDR2 SQIVND (reference sequence).

The chain's CDR3 is CASSPLVGGDNEQFF. The CDR3 DNA reads TGTGCCAGCAGCCCCCTAGTGGGAGGGGACAATGAGCAGTTCTTC. The chain is built from TRBV6-4 and TRBJ2-1, with 7 bases aligning to TRBD2. This CDR3 contains 15 residues. Trimming cost V 6 bases and J 5 bases; bases outside gene matches: 10. Germline-derived CDR1 and CDR2 are MRHNA and SNTAGT.

This rearrangement joins TRBV14 to TRBJ2-3; D ambiguous. CDR1 and CDR2 (germline): SGHDN, FVKESK. Trimming removed 4 bases from V and 0 bases from J, with 14 bases in between. There are 16 residues in the CDR3. The CDR3 coding sequence is TGTGCCAGCAGCCCTGACCTCAATTGGAGCACAGATACGCAGTATTTT. Amino acid sequence: CASSPDLNWSTDTQYF.

The chain couples TRBV7-2 to TRBJ2-5; 13 nucleotides align to TRBD2. V lost 5 bases to trimming and J lost 5 bases; unmatched junction nucleotides: 11. Germline V CDR1 and CDR2: SGHTA, FQGNSA. There are 17 residues in the CDR3. The CDR3 DNA follows: TGTGCCAGCAGCCTAGGACTAGCGGGAGAGGGGATGGAGACCCAGTACTTC. Its translation is CASSLGLAGEGMETQYF.

The rearrangement joins TRBV7-9 to TRBJ1-1, with a weak D call TRBD1 (5 bases). This CDR3 contains 15 residues. V gave up 5 bases and J gave up 0 bases, with 13 bases separating them. Germline V gives CDR1 SEHNR, CDR2 FQNEAQ (reference sequence). This CDR3 is CASSRPQGMNTEAFF. DNA for the CDR3: TGTGCCAGCAGCCGCCCTCAGGGTATGAACACTGAAGCTTTCTTT.

The chain links TRBV7-2 to TRBJ1-5, with 11 bases aligning to TRBD1. The germline V gene encodes CDR1 SGHTA and CDR2 FQGNSA. The CDR3 totals 15 residues. With V trimmed by 1 base and J by 9 bases, 5 bases remained unmatched. CDR3 nucleotide sequence: TGTGCCAGCAGCTTAGGGGACAGGGGGTTAAGGCCCCAGCATTTT. Protein product: CASSLGDRGLRPQHF. The full variable domain, its missing parts supplied by reference TRBV7-2 and TRBJ1-5, is GAGVSQSPSNKVTEKGKDVELRCDPISGHTALYWYRQSLGQGLEFLIYFQGNSAPDKSGLPSDRFSAERTGGSVSTLTIQRTQQEDSAVYLCASSLGDRGLRPQHFGDGTRLSIL.

The chain uses TRBV11-2 and TRBJ1-1, with 12 positions matching TRBD1. J gave up 1 base and V 1 base, and 7 bases lay outside the gene matches. The CDR3 is 18 residues long. Germline V gene lookup returns CDR1 SGHAT and CDR2 FQNNGV. The CDR3 loop is CASSLGGQGATWNTEAFF. CDR3 DNA: TGTGCCAGCAGCTTAGGGGGACAGGGGGCGACTTGGAACACTGAAGCTTTCTTT.

Only a few counts were recorded for this clone. The V gene is TRBV7-6, the J gene TRBJ2-7; the match to TRBD2 covers 8 bases. J was trimmed by 7 bases and V by 0 bases; bases with no gene match: 11. The germline V gene has CDR1 SGHVS and CDR2 FNYEAQ. This CDR3 has 16 residues. The chain's CDR3 is CASSLAPAGEPLEQYF. The CDR3 DNA follows: TGTGCCAGCAGCTTAGCGCCAGCGGGAGAGCCATTGGAGCAGTACTTC.

J is TRBJ2-7 and V is TRBV11-2, with 9 bases that match TRBD1. CDR1 and CDR2 from the germline V gene are SGHAT and FQNNGV. This CDR3 has 16 amino acids. V shed 0 bases and J 6 bases; nucleotides not matched to a gene: 9. Here the CDR3 DNA reads TGTGCCAGCAGCTTAGATCCACCGGGACAGGGTGGCGAGCAGTACTTC. It codes for CASSLDPPGQGGEQYF.

This clone was counted a few times. V usage is TRBV7-8 and J usage is TRBJ2-7; D is tentatively TRBD1 or TRBD2 (6 bases each). The length of the CDR3 is 18 residues. Trimming shortened V by 5 bases and J by 4 bases, and 27 bases separated the two germline ends. Germline assignment: CDR1 SGHVS and CDR2 FQNEAQ. The CDR3 DNA follows: TGTGCCAGCAGCGGGGGATCTCGGGGGCGGGACTCCGTTTACGAGCAGTACTTC. This translates into CASSGGSRGRDSVYEQYF.

The chain couples TRBV5-6 to TRBJ2-2; D is possibly TRBD2 (5 bases). The V gene's germline CDR1 is SGHDT and CDR2 YYEEEE. Trimming removed 4 bases at V and 0 bases at J, with 16 bases between. This CDR3 comprises 17 residues. The CDR3 DNA sequence: TGTGCCAGCAGCCCAGTGGTGGGAGTCGCGAACACCGGGGAGCTGTTTTTT. It specifies CASSPVVGVANTGELFF.

V usage is TRBV27 and J usage is TRBJ2-5; TRBD1 matches 7 bases. The CDR3 has 17 amino acids. J lost 5 bases, V lost 2 bases, and 14 bases had no gene match. CDR1 and CDR2 from the germline V gene are MNHEY and SMNVEV (reference sequence). The CDR3 is CASSLGFETGFGETQYF. CDR3 sequence (DNA): TGTGCCAGCAGTTTAGGATTTGAGACAGGGTTTGGCGAGACCCAGTACTTC.

The chain has TRBV7-2 and TRBJ2-7, with D possibly TRBD2 on 5 matching bases. The CDR3 spans 14 residues. In germline, CDR1 is SGHTA, CDR2 FQGNSA. The V gene lost 5 bases and the J gene lost 4 bases, with 15 bases spanning the gap. The CDR3 nucleotides are TGTGCCAGCAGCCCATCAACGGGATCATACGAGCAGTACTTC. Its protein product is CASSPSTGSYEQYF. Based on the CDR3 plus reference TRBV7-2 and TRBJ2-7, the full variable domain is GAGVSQSPSNKVTEKGKDVELRCDPISGHTALYWYRQSLGQGLEFLIYFQGNSAPDKSGLPSDRFSAERTGGSVSTLTIQRTQQEDSAVYLCASSPSTGSYEQYFGPGTRLTVT.

A single count supports this clone. The chain links TRBV7-7 to TRBJ2-3; 9 nucleotides line up with TRBD2. The CDR3 is made up of 16 amino acids. V lost 1 base to trimming and J lost 1 base; unmatched junction nucleotides: 3. Germline CDR1 and CDR2: SSHAT and FNYEAQ (reference sequence). This CDR3 reads CASSLGSGSRTDTQYF. CDR3 in DNA: TGTGCCAGCAGCTTAGGTAGCGGGAGTCGCACAGATACGCAGTATTTT.

The chain recombines TRBV7-9 with TRBJ1-4; D is undetermined. V was cut by 2 bases and J by 0 bases, with 7 bases left in between. The germline gives CDR1 SEHNR, CDR2 FQNEAQ (reference sequence). This CDR3 comprises 15 residues. The CDR3 sequence is CASSLSAATNEKLFF. Written as DNA, the CDR3 is TGTGCCAGCAGCTTATCCGCTGCAACTAATGAAAAACTGTTTTTT.

The chain links TRBV6-1 to TRBJ2-7; D perhaps matches TRBD2 (5 bases). The CDR3 has 14 residues. Germline assignment: CDR1 MNHNS and CDR2 SASEGT. V gave up 0 bases and J gave up 3 bases, with 9 bases separating them. CDR3 sequence: CASSEALGSYEQYF. CDR3 nucleotide sequence: TGTGCCAGCAGTGAAGCTCTGGGGAGCTACGAGCAGTACTTC.

This sequence joins TRBV15 and TRBJ1-1; TRBD1 matches at 7 bases. V dropped 1 base and J dropped 0; count of bases not matched to a gene: 5. CDR1 LNHNV and CDR2 YYDKDF come from the germline V gene (reference sequence). The CDR3 extends over 16 amino acids. The CDR3 DNA reads TGTGCCACCAGCAGAGGGCCGGGACAGCTGAACACTGAAGCTTTCTTT. This gives the protein CATSRGPGQLNTEAFF.

The rearrangement links TRBV7-3 to TRBJ2-6; TRBD2 might be the D (6 bases). The CDR3 has 17 residues. CDR1 is SGHTA, CDR2 FQGTGA, per germline. V shed 5 bases and J shed 0 bases, with 14 bases lying between them. This CDR3 reads CASSRRRGSSGANVLTF. CDR3 in DNA: TGTGCCAGCAGCCGTAGGCGGGGCAGCTCTGGGGCCAACGTCCTGACTTTC.

This clone was detected a few times. The chain employs TRBV2 and TRBJ2-1; no definite D call. Trimming stripped 1 base from V and 6 bases from J, with 7 bases between. Germline lookup yields CDR1 SNHLY and CDR2 FYNNEI. There are 13 residues in the CDR3. The CDR3 is CASSEDSFNEQFF. CDR3 DNA: TGTGCCAGCAGTGAAGACAGCTTCAATGAGCAGTTCTTC.

V usage is TRBV5-1 and J usage is TRBJ2-3, with 7 bases aligning to TRBD2. Trimming cost V 0 bases and J 1 base; bases outside gene matches: 5. Germline V gene data show CDR1 as SGHRS and CDR2 as YFSETQ. The CDR3 runs 16 residues. The chain's CDR3 is CASSLEGGSGTDTQYF. For the CDR3, the DNA is TGCGCCAGCAGCTTGGAAGGCGGGAGCGGCACAGATACGCAGTATTTT.

The rearrangement uses TRBV19 and TRBJ1-2, with D hard to call. Germline V gives CDR1 LNHDA, CDR2 SQIVND (reference sequence). The V gene lost 10 bases and the J gene lost 4 bases, with 13 bases spanning the gap. The CDR3 has 12 amino acids. This CDR3 reads CATGRIGYGYTF. CDR3 DNA: TGTGCCACCGGCAGGATTGGCTATGGCTACACCTTC.

J is TRBJ2-5 and V is TRBV7-2; 8 bases match TRBD2. Germline lookup yields CDR1 SGHTA and CDR2 FQGNSA. This CDR3 spans 14 amino acids. J was trimmed by 3 bases and V by 6 bases; bases with no gene match: 6. The DNA of the CDR3 is TGTGCCAGCAGACAACTAGCGGAAAAAGAGACCCAGTACTTC. This sequence encodes CASRQLAEKETQYF.

The chain links TRBV7-9 to TRBJ2-7; TRBD1 aligns across 8 bases. V lost 4 bases to trimming and J lost 4 bases; unmatched junction nucleotides: 15. The CDR3 has 17 residues. The germline CDR1 and CDR2 sequences are SEHNR and FQNEAQ (reference sequence). Here the CDR3 DNA reads TGTGCCAGCAGCTCCCACCTTACTGTGACAGGGGCGTACGAGCAGTACTTC. Translated, it gives CASSSHLTVTGAYEQYF.